The entry below gives a single T cell receptor beta chain sequence along with its context. Its specific antigen is unknown. Within one base of it there is no much larger clone, and no base qualities were kept. This sample was included in a study of blood T cell repertoires in COVID-19 (dated by TCRdb to the early 2020s). A note on the overall study: The collaborator samples originated in the United States, Italy and Spain and spanned the acute and convalescent phases of COVID-19. The repertoires were made available in a free public database intended to serve as a resource for research on the immune response to SARS-CoV-2. Deeply sampled blood TCRbeta repertoires from subjects exposed to, actively infected with, or recovered from COVID-19 were included in the dataset. The samples were drawn from the first 160 participants of the ongoing ImmuneRACE study and from 1,254 subjects provided by 6 global collaborators. The prospective study material was composed of cDNA or gDNA derived from T cells, B-cell-depleted T cells, or PBMCs. A de-identified subject ID, COVID-19 status, age in years and sex were almost always included in the sample metadata. Where available, HLA class I and class II types were obtained from metadata supplied by the sample provider rather than from assay-based typing. General conclusions and limits of the study: Clinical and demographic metadata were provided uncurated, with the amount varying by source and participant.

TCRbeta CDR3 regions were amplified from genomic DNA using the immunoSEQ Assay, a bias-controlled multiplex PCR. The original methods were these. Within the assay, amplification of reference gene primers was used to estimate how many nucleated cells each sample contained. Sequence reads were collapsed and filtered to measure the absolute abundance of every unique TCRbeta CDR3 rearrangement. Productive Simpson clonality was computed per sample as the square root of Simpson's diversity index over productive rearrangements. Held by TCRdb, this immuneACCESS table contains in-frame sequences only and omits some clones. Under half of the omission traces to an unresolved V gene where checked; the cause of the rest is unknown. V, J and clone size derive from that table, while D and trimming were established from the DNA sequence. Within this sample are about 220,000 clones, with around four fifths of them counted one time only. The top ten hold around 8.7% of the sample.

From a lookup of the germline V gene, CDR1 and CDR2 are MDHEN and SYDVKM. Trimming accounts for 7 bases at V and 2 bases at J, while the number of junction bases matched to no gene is 9. The CDR3 starts with the cysteine, ends with the phenylalanine, and has 15 residues. CDR3 DNA only is kept here, 45 bases in frame from base 1. The collaborating institutions used their own protocols to collect whole blood in K2EDTA tubes. Collaborator samples were shipped for TCRbeta analysis as frozen whole blood, isolated PBMCs, or DNA extracted from either sample type. The receptor's source is a woman between 50 and 59 years old with acute or convalescent COVID-19. The sequenced material came from peripheral blood. The chain links TRBV28 with TRBJ2-7; 9 nucleotides in the junction match TRBD2. CDR3 protein: CASNRLADKTYEQYF. The DNA sequence is as follows: TGTGCCAGCAATCGACTAGCGGATAAAACCTACGAGCAGTACTTC.